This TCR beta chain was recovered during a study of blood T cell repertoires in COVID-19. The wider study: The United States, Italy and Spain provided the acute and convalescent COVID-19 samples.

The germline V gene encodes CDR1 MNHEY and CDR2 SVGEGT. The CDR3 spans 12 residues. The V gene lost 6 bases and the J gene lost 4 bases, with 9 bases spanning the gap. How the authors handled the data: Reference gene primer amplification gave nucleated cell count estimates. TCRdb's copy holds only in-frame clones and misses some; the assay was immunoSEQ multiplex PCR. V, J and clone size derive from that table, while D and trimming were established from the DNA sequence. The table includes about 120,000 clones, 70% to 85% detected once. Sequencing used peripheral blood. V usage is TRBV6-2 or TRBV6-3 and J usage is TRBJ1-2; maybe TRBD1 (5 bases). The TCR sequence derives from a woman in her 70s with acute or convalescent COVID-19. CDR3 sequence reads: CASSQQVYGYTF. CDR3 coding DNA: TGTGCCAGCAGCCAACAGGTCTATGGCTACACCTTC.